This entry lists 30 T cell receptor beta chains sequenced from one sample in a study of T-cell reconstitution after alpha-beta-depleted transplantation in children. Preparing the TCRbeta library involved the use of unique molecular identifiers. TCRdb re-derived calls from the PCR reads in MiXCR, one entry per CDR3 protein. This table has around 300,000 distinct CDR3 sequences, 20% to 30% appearing once. The sample in question was PBMCs, mostly from graft donor cells, obtained 180 days after TCRalphabeta/CD19-depleted stem cell transplant. These receptors came from a male patient younger than 18 who had a stem cell transplant for acute lymphoblastic leukemia, so the T cells may come from the graft donor.

This clonotype was seen more than once but under ten times. V and J are TRBV6-2 or TRBV6-3 and TRBJ2-5; no clear D gene. CDR1 MNHEY and CDR2 SVGEGT come from the germline V gene. The V end lost 6 bases, the J end lost 5 bases, and 10 bases lay between the germline ends. This CDR3 spans 12 amino acids. CDR3 sequence (DNA): TGTGCCAGCAGAAGGAACGGGGAGACCCAGTACTTC. Protein sequence: CASRRNGETQYF.

The rearrangement links TRBV3-1 to TRBJ1-1; TRBD1 is a possible D gene (5 bases). Looked up from germline, CDR1 is LGHDT and CDR2 is YNNKEL (reference sequence). The V end was cut by 5 bases, the J end by 2 bases, with 15 bases between. The CDR3 has 15 residues. CDR3: CASSYVGEGNTEAFF. In DNA form, the CDR3 reads TGTGCCAGCAGCTACGTGGGGGAGGGAAACACTGAAGCTTTCTTT.

This clonotype was picked up a small number of times. The V and J genes are TRBV5-1 and TRBJ1-1, with 7 bases lining up with TRBD1. Germline-derived CDR1 and CDR2 are SGHRS and YFSETQ. V lost 3 bases to trimming and J lost 0 bases; unmatched junction nucleotides: 8. This CDR3 has 16 amino acids. The CDR3 loop is CASSWRQGGMNTEAFF. In DNA, the CDR3 is TGCGCCAGCAGCTGGAGACAGGGAGGAATGAACACTGAAGCTTTCTTT.

This clonotype has a count of ten or more. The chain employs TRBV5-1 and TRBJ2-7; maybe TRBD1 (6 bases). V lost 2 bases and J lost 2, with 8 bases in between. Germline V gene lookup returns CDR1 SGHRS and CDR2 YFSETQ. The CDR3 length is 13 residues. The DNA for the CDR3 is TGCGCCAGCAGCTTTGAGGGGGCCTACGAGCAGTACTTC. It specifies CASSFEGAYEQYF.

The J gene is TRBJ1-2, the V gene TRBV16; 7 nucleotides align to TRBD1. This CDR3 spans 15 amino acids. V dropped 3 bases and J dropped 4; count of bases not matched to a gene: 8. Per germline, CDR1 KGHSY and CDR2 FQNENV. The CDR3 DNA sequence: TGTGCCAGCAGCCATAAATGGGGACAGAGCTATGGCTACACCTTC. It is translated as CASSHKWGQSYGYTF.

This clonotype has at least ten counts. V and J are TRBV15 and TRBJ2-4; 9 bases fit TRBD1. V was pared by 0 bases and J by 3 bases, with 9 bases of the junction left unmatched. This CDR3 has 18 amino acids. The V gene's germline CDR1 is LNHNV and CDR2 YYDKDF (reference sequence). The CDR3 loop reads CATSREGGTGNVKNIQYF. CDR3 DNA: TGTGCCACCAGCAGAGAAGGAGGGACAGGGAACGTCAAAAACATTCAGTACTTC.

This clonotype was observed a handful of times. The rearrangement uses TRBV5-5 and TRBJ2-3, with 11 bases fitting TRBD2. CDR1 and CDR2 (germline): SGHKS, YYEKEE (reference sequence). V was clipped by 0 bases and J by 2 bases; unmatched bases: 5. This CDR3 contains 17 residues. The CDR3 reads CASSLVGTSGNTDTQYF. The CDR3 region has the DNA TGTGCCAGCAGCTTGGTAGGGACTAGCGGAAACACAGATACGCAGTATTTT.

The J gene is TRBJ1-1, the V gene TRBV4-1; D is uncertain. V was cut by 3 bases and J by 6 bases, with 11 bases left in between. Germline V CDR1 and CDR2: MGHRA, YSYEKL. This CDR3 has 13 amino acids. The CDR3 DNA sequence: TGCGCCAGCAGCCACCCTCTTCTTCCTGAAGCTTTCTTT. Translation gives CASSHPLLPEAFF.

This clonotype was picked up one time. The chain joins TRBV29-1 to TRBJ2-1, with 9 bases fitting TRBD2. With 3 bases clipped from V and 4 bases from J, the junction kept 7 bases outside the gene matches. Germline values: CDR1 SQVTM, CDR2 ANQGSEA. The CDR3 loop spans 15 amino acids. The CDR3 DNA sequence: TGCAGCGTTGATGGGCGGGAGGGTTGGTACAATGAGCAGTTCTTC. It translates to CSVDGREGWYNEQFF.

This clonotype has more than one count but fewer than ten. The CDR3 bases are TGTGCCAGCAGCTTATGGACAGGGATTGCCTCTTATGGCTACACCTTC. Its translation: CASSLWTGIASYGYTF. This chain links TRBV11-2 with TRBJ1-2, with 8 bases lining up with TRBD1. This CDR3 comprises 16 residues. Germline CDR1 SGHAT, CDR2 FQNNGV. V shed 2 bases and J 5 bases; nucleotides not matched to a gene: 10.

In regard to this clonotype: A much more abundant neighbour one base away suggests this may be a read error. This rearrangement joins TRBV29-1 to TRBJ2-7; the match to TRBD1 covers 9 bases. The J segment lost 8 bases and the V segment lost 4 bases, leaving 6 bases of the junction unmatched. The CDR3 runs 12 residues. Germline V gene data show CDR1 as SQVTM and CDR2 as ANQGSEA. CDR3: CSVGGQGGKQYF. The CDR3, as DNA: TGCAGCGTTGGGGGACAGGGTGGCAAGCAGTACTTC.

This clonotype was detected a few times. This chain joins TRBV7-2 and TRBJ1-1; D is perhaps TRBD1 (6 bases). V lost 4 bases, J lost 2 bases, and 11 bases lay in between. Germline-derived CDR1 and CDR2 are SGHTA and FQGNSA. The CDR3 spans 14 residues. The CDR3 DNA follows: TGTGCCAGCAGCTCCCAGGGGTTTAACACTGAAGCTTTCTTT. Encoded protein: CASSSQGFNTEAFF.

This clonotype was found a few times. The chain couples TRBV5-1 to TRBJ2-7; TRBD2 might be the D (5 bases). CDR1 and CDR2 from the germline V gene are SGHRS and YFSETQ. V lost 2 bases, J lost 6 bases, and 15 bases lay in between. The CDR3 runs 14 residues. The CDR3 spells CASSFLASRGEQYF. The CDR3 DNA is TGCGCCAGCAGCTTCCTAGCCTCTCGCGGCGAGCAGTACTTC. Using reference TRBV5-1 and TRBJ2-7 for the parts outside the CDR3, the full variable domain is KAGVTQTPRYLIKTRGQQVTLSCSPISGHRSVSWYQQTPGQGLQFLFEYFSETQRNKGNFPGRFSGRQFSNSRSEMNVSTLELGDSALYLCASSFLASRGEQYFGPGTRLTVT.

V and J are TRBV6-1 and TRBJ2-7, with D possibly being TRBD2 (6 bases). The length of the CDR3 is 19 residues. Per the germline V gene, CDR1 is MNHNS and CDR2 is SASEGT. Trimming cost V 0 bases and J 1 base, with 22 bases left between them. The CDR3 DNA sequence: TGTGCCAGCAGTGAAGCTCGGTCCCAGGCGGGACTTCAATCCTACGAGCAGTACTTC. It encodes CASSEARSQAGLQSYEQYF.

This sequence joins TRBV5-4 and TRBJ2-1; tentative D call: TRBD2 (10 bases). The CDR3 length is 21 residues. Between the trimmed V and J ends, which lost 3 bases and 3 bases, there was a span of 31 bases. The V gene's germline CDR1 is SGHNT and CDR2 YYREEE (reference sequence). The DNA of the CDR3 is TGTGCCAGCAGCTCGATTAAAACAGGGGGCGAGCGGGAGGGGCTCTACAATGAGCAGTTCTTC. The encoded protein is CASSSIKTGGEREGLYNEQFF.

The chain is built from TRBV12-3 or TRBV12-4 and TRBJ1-5; 8 bases are a match to TRBD1. This CDR3 has 14 residues. V was clipped by 4 bases and J by 7 bases; unmatched bases: 6. The CDR3 DNA reads as TGTGCCAGCAGTTCGGGACAGGTGGGACAGCCCCAGCATTTT. It codes for CASSSGQVGQPQHF.

This clonotype was counted between two and nine times. This sequence joins TRBV5-4 and TRBJ2-1; D is perhaps TRBD2 (5 bases). Trimming pared 0 bases from V and 14 bases from J, leaving 12 bases between. The length of the CDR3 is 12 residues. Per germline, CDR1 SGHNT and CDR2 YYREEE (reference sequence). The CDR3 nucleotides read TGTGCCAGCAGCTTGGAGCCCCTCGGGGAGTTCTTC. This encodes CASSLEPLGEFF.

The genes are TRBV29-1 and TRBJ2-7, with D possibly being TRBD1 (5 bases). This CDR3 has 14 residues. V was clipped by 4 bases and J by 4 bases, with 17 bases between them. CDR1 SQVTM and CDR2 ANQGSEA come from the germline V gene. The DNA for the CDR3 is TGCAGCGTTGGGGGCAACCATATTCCTTACGAGCAGTACTTC. This sequence encodes CSVGGNHIPYEQYF.

The J gene is TRBJ2-1, the V gene TRBV29-1, with D unclear. This CDR3 is 11 amino acids long. The germline V gene encodes CDR1 SQVTM and CDR2 ANQGSEA. Trimming took off 7 bases at V and 8 bases at J, with 12 bases between the two ends. CDR3 in amino acids: CSAFHRDEQFF. Written as DNA, the CDR3 is TGCAGCGCCTTCCATAGGGATGAGCAGTTCTTC.

This clonotype occurred a few times. This chain uses TRBV11-1 with TRBJ2-5; 7 bases line up with TRBD2. J gave up 3 bases and V 1 base, and 14 bases lay outside the gene matches. The CDR3 spans 18 residues. Germline V gene sequence: CDR1 SGHAT, CDR2 FQDESV (reference sequence). This chain's CDR3 is CASSLGRISGAWEETQYF. The CDR3 DNA is TGTGCCAGCAGCTTAGGAAGAATAAGCGGGGCCTGGGAAGAGACCCAGTACTTC.

This clonotype was detected only a few times. This chain uses TRBV18 with TRBJ2-5; D unresolved. Germline V gene data show CDR1 as KGHSH and CDR2 as LQKENI. The CDR3 length is 14 residues. V was pared by 1 base and J by 2 bases, with 8 bases between. The CDR3 DNA follows: TGTGCCAGCTCACCACAAGGTCGGCAAGAGACCCAGTACTTC. Translation: CASSPQGRQETQYF. The full variable domain, its missing parts supplied by reference TRBV18 and TRBJ2-5, is NAGVMQNPRHLVRRRGQEARLRCSPMKGHSHVYWYRQLPEEGLKFMVYLQKENIIDESGMPKERFSAEFPKEGPSILRIQQVVRGDSAAYFCASSPQGRQETQYFGPGTRLLVL.

The genes are TRBV7-8 and TRBJ2-1, with 7 bases matching TRBD1. Germline V gene data show CDR1 as SGHVS and CDR2 as FQNEAQ. The CDR3 sequence is 17 residues long. The J segment lost 0 bases and the V segment lost 6 bases, leaving 11 bases of the junction unmatched. The CDR3 nucleotides are TGTGCCAGCAGAATCACAGGGGACCCAAGCTCCTACAATGAGCAGTTCTTC. It encodes CASRITGDPSSYNEQFF.

This chain links TRBV7-9 with TRBJ1-1; D not resolved. V shed 3 bases and J shed 4 bases, with 9 bases lying between them. This CDR3 contains 13 residues. Germline V CDR1 and CDR2: SEHNR, FQNEAQ (reference sequence). Written as DNA, the CDR3 is TGTGCCAGCAGCTTGAAGAAGGGCACTGAAGCTTTCTTT. Encoded protein: CASSLKKGTEAFF.

This clonotype showed up just a few times. The chain has TRBV3-1 and TRBJ2-1, with a possible D match to TRBD2 (6 bases). CDR1 and CDR2 from the germline V gene are LGHDT and YNNKEL (reference sequence). The CDR3 contains 16 residues. Trimming stripped 4 bases from V and 4 bases from J, with 17 bases between. The CDR3 here is CASSPRPAGPYNEQFF. In DNA, the CDR3 is TGTGCCAGCAGCCCCCGCCCCGCGGGACCGTACAATGAGCAGTTCTTC.

The chain uses TRBV27 and TRBJ2-7, with 11 bases identical to TRBD1. Germline V CDR1 and CDR2: MNHEY, SMNVEV (reference sequence). The V and J ends lost 4 bases and 4 bases, in that order; junction bases with no gene match: 3. This CDR3 region has 14 residues. The CDR3 nucleotides read TGTGCCAGCAGTTCGGACAGGGGGCGTTACGAGCAGTACTTC. Amino acid sequence: CASSSDRGRYEQYF.

The chain is built from TRBV19 and TRBJ1-1; TRBD1 agrees at 9 bases. Looked up from germline, CDR1 is LNHDA and CDR2 is SQIVND (reference sequence). V gave up 3 bases and J gave up 3 bases; unmatched junction bases: 8. The CDR3 runs 16 residues. The CDR3 is CASSIWTGAPHTEAFF. The CDR3 DNA is TGTGCCAGTAGTATCTGGACAGGGGCCCCCCACACTGAAGCTTTCTTT.

This clonotype was seen more than once but under ten times. V is TRBV27 and J is TRBJ2-2, with TRBD1 identical over 8 bases. CDR1 is MNHEY, CDR2 SMNVEV, per germline (reference sequence). The length of the CDR3 is 16 residues. The junction had 9 bases not matched to a gene; V was cut back by 6 bases and J by 3 bases. The CDR3, as DNA: TGTGCCAGCAGCCCCGGTGGCAGGGGGCACACCGGGGAGCTGTTTTTT. Amino acids: CASSPGGRGHTGELFF.

The rearrangement links TRBV7-6 to TRBJ2-1; no firm D call. Germline lookup yields CDR1 SGHVS and CDR2 FNYEAQ. Trimming stripped 5 bases from V and 6 bases from J, with 17 bases between. The length of the CDR3 is 15 residues. CDR3 region: CASSLYGISINEQFF. The CDR3 bases are TGTGCCAGCAGCCTATATGGAATCTCCATCAATGAGCAGTTCTTC.

J is TRBJ2-7 and V is TRBV2; 9 nucleotides align to TRBD2. From germline, CDR1 is SNHLY and CDR2 FYNNEI. The CDR3 sequence is 17 residues long. Trimming removed 6 bases from V and 0 bases from J; junction bases left unmatched: 12. In DNA, the CDR3 is TGTGCCAGCAGCCCTAGAGCCAGCGGGAGGTTCTCCTACGAGCAGTACTTC. It encodes CASSPRASGRFSYEQYF.

This clonotype appeared a few times. The V gene is TRBV11-2, the J gene TRBJ2-1; perhaps TRBD1 as D (6 bases). Germline loops: CDR1 SGHAT, CDR2 FQNNGV. The length of the CDR3 is 15 residues. V lost 5 bases to trimming and J lost 0 bases, with 11 bases between them. CDR3 amino acids: CASSDRPYSYNEQFF. CDR3 nucleotide sequence: TGTGCCAGCAGCGACAGGCCCTACTCCTACAATGAGCAGTTCTTC.